These T cell receptor beta chains were read from a single sample in a study of shared clonotypes between healthy human individuals. Sequencing was performed with immunoSEQ multiplex PCR; in TCRdb, only in-frame clones are kept and a portion is missing. The data contain some 1.5 million clones, more than 95% of them seen just once; the ten biggest clones take up 0.95% to 1.5%. The sequencing input was naive CD4+ T cells sorted from blood. Receptor source: a young man in good health. Each CDR3 is given with its conserved first and last residue. The order of the fields is V gene, D gene, J gene, clone size, CDR3 DNA, CDR3 protein. The D gene is left open where the match is weak. A row's size may be missing; if present it is once, few, many or a size class.

>TRBV27|.|TRBJ2-3|.
TGTGCCAGCACCCCTCTTGGGGCCACAGATACGCAGTATTTT
CASTPLGATDTQYF
>TRBV18|.|TRBJ2-3|.
TGTGCCAGCTCACCACGGACTAGCACAGATACGCAGTATTTT
CASSPRTSTDTQYF
>TRBV18|TRBD1|TRBJ1-3|.
TGTGCCAGCTCTCCTTGGACAGGGAGCGCTGGAAACACCATATATTTT
CASSPWTGSAGNTIYF
>TRBV5-1|.|TRBJ2-7|.
TGCGCCAGCCGCATAGACTACGAGCAGTACTTC
CASRIDYEQYF
>TRBV6-4|TRBD1|TRBJ2-1|.
TGTGCCAGCAGCGTATCCGGGACAGCCTACAATGAGCAGTTCTTC
CASSVSGTAYNEQFF
>TRBV28|TRBD1|TRBJ1-5|.
TGTGCCAGCATAACACTCGGACAGGGGGTCAATCAGCCCCAGCATTTT
CASITLGQGVNQPQHF
>TRBV4-1|.|TRBJ2-1|.
TGCGCCAGCAGCCAAGGACGGGGCAATGACAACAATGAGCAGTTCTTC
CASSQGRGNDNNEQFF
>TRBV18|TRBD1|TRBJ1-1|.
TGTGCCAGCTCAGGGGCCCCCCCCGGAAGGGGGCGCGTCACTGAAGCTTTCTTT
CASSGAPPGRGRVTEAFF
>TRBV7-3|.|TRBJ1-1|.
TGTGCCAGCAGCCCATATGGGGGTGGAACTGAAGCTTTCTTT
CASSPYGGGTEAFF
>TRBV5-1|.|TRBJ1-5|.
TGCGCCAGCAGCTTGGGGGGCGATCAGCCCCAGCATTTT
CASSLGGDQPQHF
>TRBV18|.|TRBJ2-7|.
TGTGCCAGCTCACCAGGCCAGCAGACCCTCGAGCAGTACTTC
CASSPGQQTLEQYF
>TRBV5-6|.|TRBJ2-1|.
TGTGCCAGCAGCTTGGAGGATGCGGGATTCTACAATGAGCAGTTCTTC
CASSLEDAGFYNEQFF
>TRBV29-1|.|TRBJ2-3|.
TGCAGCGGGACGACAACTGTAGATACGCAGTATTTT
CSGTTTVDTQYF
>TRBV5-1|.|TRBJ1-2|.
TGCGCCAGCAGCTTGGTATCAGCCACCCTCTATGGCTACACCTTC
CASSLVSATLYGYTF
>TRBV7-6|TRBD2|TRBJ2-7|.
TGTGCCAGCAGCGTCGGGACTAGCGCCGAGCAGTACTTC
CASSVGTSAEQYF
>TRBV7-2|.|TRBJ1-4|.
TGTGCCAGCAGCTTAGGGGGGGTAGGGAATGAAAAACTGTTTTTT
CASSLGGVGNEKLFF
>TRBV18|TRBD1|TRBJ2-3|.
TGTGCCACCGGGACAGGGTTAGGAGATACGCAGTATTTT
CATGTGLGDTQYF
>TRBV5-6|.|TRBJ2-2|.
TGTGCCAGCAGCTTGGGGCCCTTAATGGGACTGAACACCGGGGAGCTGTTTTTT
CASSLGPLMGLNTGELFF
>TRBV10-3|.|TRBJ1-1|.
TGTGCCATCAGTGAGTCGTGGAACACTGAAGCTTTCTTT
CAISESWNTEAFF
>TRBV7-2|.|TRBJ2-2|.
TGTGCCAGCAGCTTAAGCAGCTTCCTGAACACCGGGGAGCTGTTTTTT
CASSLSSFLNTGELFF
>TRBV5-1|.|TRBJ2-1|.
TGCGCCAGCAGTCAAGACAGACCCTCCTACAATGAGCAGTTCTTC
CASSQDRPSYNEQFF
>TRBV6-5|TRBD1|TRBJ2-7|.
TGTGCCAGCAAGACCCAGGGACAGGGGGGCTACGAGCAGTACTTC
CASKTQGQGGYEQYF
>TRBV11-2|.|TRBJ1-2|.
TGTGCCAGCAGCTTAGCGGTGGGGGCGCAGGGCTACACCTTC
CASSLAVGAQGYTF
>TRBV19|.|TRBJ1-1|.
TGTGCCAGTGGAGACAGAAACACTGAAGCTTTCTTT
CASGDRNTEAFF
>TRBV19|TRBD1|TRBJ2-7|.
TGTGCCAGTAGTATGAGGAACAGACGGGGAACGACAGGGAACGAGCAGTACTTC
CASSMRNRRGTTGNEQYF
>TRBV7-9|TRBD2|TRBJ2-7|.
TGTGCCAGCAGCCCCGGACTAGCGGGAGCTATCTACGAGCAGTACTTC
CASSPGLAGAIYEQYF
>TRBV28|TRBD2|TRBJ2-7|.
TGTGCCAGCAGTCCGACAGGAGGCCGGGGGGGCTCCTACGAGCAGTACTTC
CASSPTGGRGGSYEQYF
>TRBV20-1|.|TRBJ2-7|.
TGCAGTGCCACCCCCCTTTACGAGCAGTACTTC
CSATPLYEQYF
>TRBV5-1|TRBD1|TRBJ2-7|once
TGCGCCAGCAGCTTGGAACAGGGGACCGAGCAGTACTTC
CASSLEQGTEQYF
>TRBV7-2|.|TRBJ1-1|.
TGTGCCAGCAGCTTAGAGGGCAGGACTAACACTGAAGCTTTCTTT
CASSLEGRTNTEAFF
>TRBV7-2|.|TRBJ2-7|.
TGTGCCAGCAGCCCGTACGAGCAGTACTTC
CASSPYEQYF
>TRBV5-1|.|TRBJ2-2|.
TGCGCCAGCAGCTTAGGGAACACCGGGGAGCTGTTTTTT
CASSLGNTGELFF
>TRBV19|.|TRBJ2-5|.
TGTGCCAGTAGTAGCCTCGGGGACCAAGAGACCCAGTACTTC
CASSSLGDQETQYF
>TRBV5-1|TRBD2|TRBJ2-5|once
TGCGCCAGCAGCCAACCGGGACTAGCGGTCCAAGAGACCCAGTACTTC
CASSQPGLAVQETQYF
>TRBV11-2|.|TRBJ2-7|.
TGTGCCAGCAGCCCCCGAGTCGCCTACGCCTACGAGCAGTACTTC
CASSPRVAYAYEQYF
>TRBV10-1|TRBD1|TRBJ2-2|.
TGCGCCAGCAGTCGCGTGGACAGGGGGTGCGGGGAGCTGTTTTTT
CASSRVDRGCGELFF
>TRBV7-9|.|TRBJ2-1|.
TGTGCCAGCAGCTCTGCGACAGGTTCCCCATTACATGAGCAGTTCTTC
CASSSATGSPLHEQFF
>TRBV9|.|TRBJ1-2|once
TGTGCCAGCAGCCGACGGGCTTTTCAGGTGGTTAATGGCTACACCTTC
CASSRRAFQVVNGYTF
>TRBV18|TRBD1|TRBJ2-1|.
TGTGCCAGCTCACCGGGCACAGGGGATAACAATGAGCAGTTCTTC
CASSPGTGDNNEQFF
>TRBV4-3|TRBD2|TRBJ2-1|.
TGCGCCAGCAGCCATCAACTAGCGGGAGGTCCCTCTTACTCCTACAATGAGCAGTTCTTC
CASSHQLAGGPSYSYNEQFF
>TRBV28|.|TRBJ2-1|once
TGTGCCAGCAGCCCCCCGACGGCTGAGCAGTTCTTC
CASSPPTAEQFF
>TRBV6-6|.|TRBJ2-4|.
TGTGCCACACGGGGAGGGGGAGAGAGCATTCAGTACTTC
CATRGGGESIQYF
>TRBV7-9|.|TRBJ1-1|.
TGTGCCAGCAGCTTTACGGGGGCGCCGGGCACTGAAGCTTTCTTT
CASSFTGAPGTEAFF
>TRBV28|TRBD1|TRBJ1-5|.
TGTGCCAGCAGCCAGGGGGCGCGGAGCAATCAGCCCCAGCATTTT
CASSQGARSNQPQHF
>TRBV27|TRBD2|TRBJ2-1|.
TGTGCCAGCTCCGATGGGCGGACTAGCGGCCAACCGGGATACAATGAGCAGTTCTTC
CASSDGRTSGQPGYNEQFF